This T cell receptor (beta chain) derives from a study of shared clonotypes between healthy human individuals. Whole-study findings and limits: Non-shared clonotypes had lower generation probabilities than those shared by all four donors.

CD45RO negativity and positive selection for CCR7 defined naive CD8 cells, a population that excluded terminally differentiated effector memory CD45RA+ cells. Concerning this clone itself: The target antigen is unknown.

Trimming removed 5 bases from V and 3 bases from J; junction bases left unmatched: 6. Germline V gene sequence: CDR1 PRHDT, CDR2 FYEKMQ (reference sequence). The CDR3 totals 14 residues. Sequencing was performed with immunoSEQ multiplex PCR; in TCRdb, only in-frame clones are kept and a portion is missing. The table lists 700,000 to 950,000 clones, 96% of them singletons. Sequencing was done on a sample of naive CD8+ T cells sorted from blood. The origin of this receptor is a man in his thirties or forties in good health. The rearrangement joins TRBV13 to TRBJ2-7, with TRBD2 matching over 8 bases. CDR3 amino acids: CASSVRLAIYEQYF. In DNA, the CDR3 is TGTGCCAGCAGCGTAAGACTAGCGATCTACGAGCAGTACTTC.